This entry lists 10 T cell receptor beta chains sequenced from one sample in a study of multiple sclerosis patients with progressive multifocal leukoencephalopathy. Time point in this sample: before natalizumab initiation. Profiling relied on immunoSEQ multiplex PCR, and the TCRdb table lists in-frame clones only, not all of them. The sample consists of more than 30,000 clones, roughly 92% of them appearing once. The source material was PBMCs. These TCRs come from a man younger than 45 with multiple sclerosis.

A single count supports this clone. This sequence joins TRBV18 and TRBJ1-2; maybe TRBD1 (5 bases). The germline CDR1 and CDR2 sequences are KGHSH and LQKENI. Trimming took off 3 bases at V and 0 bases at J, with 17 bases between the two ends. There are 17 residues in the CDR3. This chain's CDR3 is CASSPGTGETTNYGYTF. The CDR3 nucleotides are TGTGCCAGCTCACCCGGGACCGGAGAAACTACTAACTATGGCTACACCTTC.

This chain uses TRBV6-1 with TRBJ2-5; the D gene is possibly TRBD1 (5 bases). The CDR3 is made up of 14 amino acids. In germline, CDR1 is MNHNS, CDR2 SASEGT. Trimming took 2 bases from V and 2 from J, leaving 9 bases between them. The CDR3 DNA is TGTGCCAGCAGTGAACCTGACAGTCAAGAGACCCAGTACTTC. It translates to CASSEPDSQETQYF.

J is TRBJ2-3 and V is TRBV15; the D gene is possibly TRBD1 (6 bases). V was trimmed by 5 bases and J by 2 bases, leaving 11 bases between them. Germline CDR1 LNHNV, CDR2 YYDKDF (reference sequence). The CDR3 has 14 amino acids. The CDR3 protein is CATSVQGLTDTQYF. The CDR3 DNA reads as TGTGCCACCAGCGTCCAGGGGCTCACAGATACGCAGTATTTT. The complete variable domain, with remaining parts taken from reference TRBV15 and TRBJ2-3, reads DAMVIQNPRYQVTQFGKPVTLSCSQTLNHNVMYWYQQKSSQAPKLLFHYYDKDFNNEADTPDNFQSRRPNTSFCFLDIRSPGLGDTAMYLCATSVQGLTDTQYFGPGTRLTVL.

The DNA of the CDR3 is TGTGCCAGCAGCTTTGAGGGGGCTTACACCGGGGAGCTGTTTTTT. It translates to CASSFEGAYTGELFF. This chain uses TRBV7-7 with TRBJ2-2, with 7 bases identical to TRBD1. This CDR3 spans 15 amino acids. The germline V gene has CDR1 SSHAT and CDR2 FNYEAQ (reference sequence). V was pared by 3 bases and J by 3 bases, with 4 bases of the junction left unmatched. The complete variable domain, with remaining parts taken from reference TRBV7-7 and TRBJ2-2, reads GAGVSQSPRYKVTKRGQDVTLRCDPISSHATLYWYQQALGQGPEFLTYFNYEAQPDKSGLPSDRFSAERPEGSISTLTIQRTEQRDSAMYRCASSFEGAYTGELFFGEGSRLTVL.

As concerns this clone: A read error may account for a junction end that differs from germline. The chain employs TRBV13 and TRBJ1-2; 9 nucleotides agree with TRBD1. CDR1 and CDR2 (germline): PRHDT, FYEKMQ (reference sequence). The CDR3 length is 14 residues. CDR3: CASSQGQGIHGCTF. In DNA form, the CDR3 reads TGTGCCAGCAGTCAGGGACAGGGAATTCATGGCTGCACCTTC.

The chain has TRBV27 and TRBJ1-1; D perhaps matches TRBD1 (5 bases). This CDR3 spans 14 amino acids. The V and J ends lost 3 bases and 1 base respectively, with 9 bases between them. Germline V gives CDR1 MNHEY, CDR2 SMNVEV (reference sequence). The CDR3 nucleotides are TGTGCCAGCAGTTTGTGGGGGAAGAACACTGAAGCTTTCTTT. It encodes CASSLWGKNTEAFF.

The chain couples TRBV6-5 to TRBJ2-7; D is possibly TRBD1 (6 bases). Trimming stripped 4 bases from V and 2 bases from J, with 18 bases between. The V gene's germline CDR1 is MNHEY and CDR2 SVGAGI. This CDR3 spans 16 amino acids. The CDR3 sequence: CASSSSPRAGAYEQYF. DNA for the CDR3: TGTGCCAGCAGTTCCTCCCCGAGGGCAGGGGCCTACGAGCAGTACTTC.

This sequence joins TRBV19 and TRBJ2-1, with D uncertain. Trimming stripped 5 bases from V and 2 bases from J, with 10 bases between. This CDR3 comprises 14 residues. The germline V gene encodes CDR1 LNHDA and CDR2 SQIVND (reference sequence). The CDR3 nucleotides read TGTGCCAGTAGTTCTGACACCACCTACAATGAGCAGTTCTTC. Its protein product is CASSSDTTYNEQFF.

This chain joins TRBV30 and TRBJ2-7; D unresolved. There are 12 residues in the CDR3. Trimming stripped 2 bases from V and 3 bases from J, with 8 bases between. Germline V gene sequence: CDR1 GTSNPN, CDR2 SVGIG (reference sequence). The CDR3 loop reads CAWSLAFYEQYF. The CDR3 region has the DNA TGTGCCTGGAGTCTGGCTTTCTACGAGCAGTACTTC.

The chain recombines TRBV30 with TRBJ2-3, with 15 bases matching TRBD2. Germline CDR1 GTSNPN, CDR2 SVGIG (reference sequence). The length of the CDR3 is 16 residues. Germline trimming cut 3 bases from V and 3 bases from J; bases unmatched to any gene: 4. The CDR3 bases are TGTGCCTGGAGCGGACTAGCGGGAGGGAGTACAGATACGCAGTATTTT. Translation: CAWSGLAGGSTDTQYF.